This TCR beta chain was captured in a study of cytomegalovirus exposure and HLA in healthy donors. Concerning this clone itself: Its specificity is unknown.

Primers: 60 Vbeta forward and 13 Jbeta reverse. Measured with immunoSEQ multiplex PCR; TCRdb has only the in-frame clones, and not every one. The sample records approximately 100,000 clones, around 72% being singletons. Germline-derived CDR1 and CDR2 are MDHEN and SYDVKM. The CDR3 totals 14 residues. Trimming pared 5 bases from V and 3 bases from J, leaving 13 bases between. Findings and caveats of the study: The study flagged 150 to 200 TCR beta chains as cytomegalovirus-associated. A later analysis reported that several of the most significant clusters appeared to be linked to common viral pathogens, among them Epstein-Barr virus. Generally TCR sequences proved uncommon, though certain public TCRs appeared in numerous donors. Indistinguishable V segments, including TRBV6-2 and TRBV6-3, were excluded.

Sequences were obtained from PBMCs. The TCR sequence derives from a young man in good health and CMV-seropositive. The J gene is TRBJ1-1, the V gene TRBV28; TRBD1 might be the D (6 bases). The CDR3 protein is CASSPGVSDTEAFF. The DNA of the CDR3 is TGTGCCAGCAGTCCAGGGGTTTCGGACACTGAAGCTTTCTTT.